The clone carrying this T cell receptor (beta chain) was seen at least ten times. Its antigen is unidentified. The investigators amplified TCR beta CDR3 regions from RNA transcripts. TCR CDR3 underwent first-round RT-PCR with the HTBI primer set. One entry per CDR3 protein, called by TCRdb with MiXCR from the multiplex PCR reads. The sample records about 350,000 distinct CDR3 sequences, roughly 13% being singletons. Trimming cost V 0 bases and J 1 base, with 9 bases left between them. The V gene's germline CDR1 is SQVTM and CDR2 ANQGSEA. The CDR3 sequence is 14 residues long. These data originate in a study of T cells in Graves' hyperthyroidism and ophthalmopathy. Study outcomes and limitations: Clonotypes that were expanded in thyroid above 0.001 mostly appeared in blood too.

What was sequenced was blood. The clonotype was recovered from a woman in her 30s with Graves' hyperthyroidism. The chain employs TRBV29-1 and TRBJ1-1; TRBD1 might be the D (5 bases). The DNA for the CDR3 is TGCAGCGTTGAAGAATACGGGACGAACACTGAAGCTTTCTTT. This codes for CSVEEYGTNTEAFF.